This entry lists 29 T cell receptor beta chains sequenced from one sample in a study of shared clonotypes between healthy human individuals. Sequenced by immunoSEQ multiplex PCR; TCRdb stores in-frame clones only, minus some. The data show about a million clones, roughly 80% seen once. Sequences were obtained from memory CD4+ T cells sorted from blood. Subset in this sample: CD45RA-negative fraction. The origin of the receptors is a man in his late teens or twenties in good health.

This rearrangement joins TRBV5-4 to TRBJ2-3; D possibly corresponds to TRBD1 (5 bases). V lost 4 bases, J lost 2 bases, and 17 bases lay in between. CDR1 SGHNT and CDR2 YYREEE come from the germline V gene (reference sequence). The CDR3 runs 16 residues. CDR3 nucleotides: TGTGCCAGCAGCCCCCCCCGGGCAGGGTTCACAGATACGCAGTATTTT. It translates to CASSPPRAGFTDTQYF.

The V gene is TRBV6-1, the J gene TRBJ1-2; 8 bases map to TRBD1. The J segment lost 7 bases and the V segment lost 6 bases, leaving 7 bases of the junction unmatched. The CDR3 consists of 13 residues. Germline CDR1 and CDR2: MNHNS and SASEGT. The CDR3 reads CASRGQGGFGYTF. In nucleotides, the CDR3 is TGTGCCAGCAGAGGACAGGGTGGCTTTGGCTACACCTTC.

The CDR3 here is CASSPPVRDTQYF. For the CDR3, the DNA is TGTGCCAGCTCACCACCGGTCCGAGATACGCAGTATTTT. The rearrangement uses TRBV18 and TRBJ2-3; D not certain. Germline lookup yields CDR1 KGHSH and CDR2 LQKENI. CDR3 length: 13 residues. The V end was cut by 0 bases, the J end by 5 bases, with 6 bases between.

The chain uses TRBV9 and TRBJ1-2; TRBD1 is a possible D gene (5 bases). Germline V gene lookup returns CDR1 SGDLS and CDR2 YYNGEE. V lost 3 bases and J lost 7, with 7 bases in between. The CDR3 contains 11 residues. The CDR3 nucleotides are TGTGCCAGCAGCGAGGGGTTTGGCTACACCTTC. As protein: CASSEGFGYTF.

This chain connects TRBV11-1 to TRBJ2-1; a weak D match, TRBD2 (7 bases). The V end lost 4 bases, the J end lost 4 bases, and 23 bases lay between the germline ends. The CDR3 is made up of 18 amino acids. Per germline, CDR1 SGHAT and CDR2 FQDESV (reference sequence). The CDR3 is CASSSTGGGLPFYNEQFF. The CDR3 DNA is TGTGCCAGCAGCTCGACTGGCGGGGGCCTCCCATTTTACAATGAGCAGTTCTTC.

The chain has TRBV2 and TRBJ2-7; TRBD1 is a possible D gene (6 bases). The CDR3 has 12 amino acids. Trimming shortened V by 6 bases and J by 8 bases, and 14 bases separated the two germline ends. Germline CDR1 is SNHLY and CDR2 is FYNNEI. Written as DNA, the CDR3 is TGTGCCAGCAGGAAAACAGGGAATCAGCAGTACTTC. Its protein is CASRKTGNQQYF.

The chain has TRBV6-5 and TRBJ1-1; D is ambiguous. This CDR3 is 13 amino acids long. Germline V gene data show CDR1 as MNHEY and CDR2 as SVGAGI. Trimming left V 6 bases short and J 1 base short, with 9 bases between. Here the CDR3 reads CASSPPGNTEAFF. Written as DNA, the CDR3 is TGTGCCAGCAGCCCCCCGGGGAACACTGAAGCTTTCTTT.

This sequence joins TRBV5-4 and TRBJ1-3; D call uncertain. CDR3 length equals 16 residues. Germline V gives CDR1 SGHNT, CDR2 YYREEE (reference sequence). V lost 0 bases to trimming and J lost 0 bases, with 10 bases between them. The CDR3 loop is CASSLEAAFSGNTIYF. CDR3 sequence (DNA): TGTGCCAGCAGCTTGGAAGCAGCTTTCTCTGGAAACACCATATATTTT. The full variable domain, in which reference TRBV5-4 and TRBJ1-3 provide the parts outside the CDR3, is ETGVTQSPTHLIKTRGQQVTLRCSSQSGHNTVSWYQQALGQGPQFIFQYYREEENGRGNFPPRFSGLQFPNYSSELNVNALELDDSALYLCASSLEAAFSGNTIYFGEGSWLTVV.

Only a few counts were recorded for this clone. The chain has TRBV7-9 and TRBJ1-1; D is unresolved. The CDR3 is made up of 14 amino acids. Germline CDR1 SEHNR, CDR2 FQNEAQ (reference sequence). Trimming took 1 base from V and 0 from J, leaving 6 bases between them. For the CDR3, the DNA is TGTGCCAGCAGCTTAGGTGAGGTGAACACTGAAGCTTTCTTT. It specifies CASSLGEVNTEAFF.

The chain carries TRBV28 and TRBJ1-2; possibly TRBD1 for D (5 bases). The V end lost 5 bases, the J end lost 8 bases, and 12 bases lay between the germline ends. This CDR3 spans 12 amino acids. Germline values: CDR1 MDHEN, CDR2 SYDVKM. The CDR3 sequence is CASSSLKGGYTF. DNA for the CDR3: TGTGCCAGCAGTAGCCTGAAGGGGGGCTACACCTTC.

The V and J genes are TRBV19 and TRBJ1-1; D may be TRBD1 (6 bases). V gave up 6 bases and J gave up 6 bases, with 17 bases separating them. Germline CDR1 and CDR2: LNHDA and SQIVND (reference sequence). The CDR3 extends over 14 amino acids. In DNA, the CDR3 is TGTGCCAGTAGGAGTCGGACAGTCTCCCCTGAAGCTTTCTTT. It specifies CASRSRTVSPEAFF.

The chain carries TRBV7-2 and TRBJ2-4, with D uncertain. The V end lost 11 bases, the J end lost 0 bases, and 8 bases lay between the germline ends. Germline CDR1 SGHTA, CDR2 FQGNSA. This CDR3 is built from 12 residues. CDR3 in DNA: TGTGCCTGTTCTATAGCCAAAAACATTCAGTACTTC. Translation: CACSIAKNIQYF.

This chain connects TRBV11-3 to TRBJ2-1; a weak D match, TRBD2 (5 bases). Germline lookup yields CDR1 SGHNT and CDR2 YENEEA. Trimming stripped 1 base from V and 3 bases from J, with 10 bases between. The CDR3 totals 15 residues. CDR3 DNA: TGTGCCAGCAGCTTAGCATGGGAGAACTACAATGAGCAGTTCTTC. It codes for CASSLAWENYNEQFF.

The V gene is TRBV9, the J gene TRBJ2-7, with a tentative D call TRBD1 (6 bases). The CDR3 is 16 residues long. Germline V CDR1 and CDR2: SGDLS, YYNGEE. The V end lost 0 bases, the J end lost 1 base, and 14 bases lay between the germline ends. In DNA form, the CDR3 reads TGTGCCAGCAGCGTAGGACCGGGACAAGCGTCCTACGAGCAGTACTTC. The encoded protein is CASSVGPGQASYEQYF.

In this sample, this clone turned up many times. This sequence joins TRBV27 and TRBJ2-1, with 9 bases matching TRBD2. The CDR3 length is 16 residues. The germline V gene has CDR1 MNHEY and CDR2 SMNVEV (reference sequence). With V trimmed by 0 bases and J by 5 bases, 5 bases remained unmatched. Written as DNA, the CDR3 is TGTGCCAGCAGTTTATCCGGGACTAGCCCCAACAATGAGCAGTTCTTC. This gives the protein CASSLSGTSPNNEQFF.

The rearrangement uses TRBV7-9 and TRBJ2-2; D ambiguous. This CDR3 contains 15 residues. Trimming removed 1 base at V and 4 bases at J, with 10 bases between. Germline CDR1 SEHNR, CDR2 FQNEAQ (reference sequence). The CDR3 DNA is TGTGCCAGCAGCTTAGGGGTAGCCTTCACCGGGGAGCTGTTTTTT. Amino acid sequence: CASSLGVAFTGELFF. Variable domain in full (rest from reference TRBV7-9 and TRBJ2-2): DTGVSQNPRHKITKRGQNVTFRCDPISEHNRLYWYRQTLGQGPEFLTYFQNEAQLEKSRLLSDRFSAERPKGSFSTLEIQRTEQGDSAMYLCASSLGVAFTGELFFGEGSRLTVL.

V is TRBV12-5 and J is TRBJ2-2; the match to TRBD1 covers 10 bases. The junction had 8 bases not matched to a gene; V was cut back by 7 bases and J by 6 bases. Germline CDR1 is LGHNT and CDR2 is FRNRAP. The CDR3 is 15 residues long. The CDR3: CASVQGQGPPGELFF. The CDR3 nucleotides read TGTGCTAGTGTACAGGGACAGGGGCCCCCCGGGGAGCTGTTTTTT.

The chain uses TRBV7-2 and TRBJ2-4; TRBD1 or TRBD2 may be the D gene (6 bases each). Germline CDR1 is SGHTA and CDR2 is FQGNSA. Trimming removed 2 bases from V and 9 bases from J, with 11 bases in between. CDR3 length: 13 residues. DNA of the CDR3: TGTGCCAGCAGCTTAAGGGGGGAGGCCATTCAGTACTTC. As protein: CASSLRGEAIQYF.

J is TRBJ1-1 and V is TRBV25-1, with a weak D call TRBD1 (5 bases). This CDR3 is built from 15 residues. The germline V and J ends were trimmed by 4 bases and 2 bases, with 14 bases remaining between them. CDR1 and CDR2 from the germline V gene are MGHDK and SYGVNS. CDR3 sequence reads: CASSAPTRGNTEAFF. The CDR3 nucleotides are TGTGCCAGCAGTGCCCCCACAAGGGGTAACACTGAAGCTTTCTTT.

The rearrangement uses TRBV5-6 and TRBJ1-5, with a possible D match to TRBD1 (6 bases). The germline CDR1 and CDR2 sequences are SGHDT and YYEEEE. The CDR3 length is 17 residues. Deletions cut 1 base from V and 5 bases from J, with 19 bases between. CDR3 loop: CASSLWIRGGTDQPQHF. In DNA form, the CDR3 reads TGTGCCAGCAGCTTGTGGATCAGGGGCGGCACCGATCAGCCCCAGCATTTT.

The chain joins TRBV27 to TRBJ2-5; D perhaps matches TRBD2 (6 bases). Between the trimmed V and J ends, which lost 3 bases and 5 bases, there was a span of 19 bases. There are 16 residues in the CDR3. The germline gives CDR1 MNHEY, CDR2 SMNVEV (reference sequence). CDR3 protein: CASSFPTRPKSETQYF. CDR3 in DNA: TGTGCCAGCAGTTTCCCGACTAGACCAAAGTCGGAGACCCAGTACTTC.

There are many counts of this clone. The genes are TRBV10-3 and TRBJ2-1, with 10 bases aligning to TRBD2. The germline CDR1 and CDR2 sequences are ENHRY and SYGVKD. The V and J ends lost 2 bases and 8 bases, in that order; junction bases with no gene match: 9. This CDR3 has 16 residues. In nucleotides, the CDR3 is TGTGCCATCAGTGAGCCCCGACTCCTAGCGGGAGATGAGCAGTTCTTC. This codes for CAISEPRLLAGDEQFF.

The gene calls are TRBV5-5 and TRBJ1-5; D is undetermined. V was trimmed by 1 base and J by 3 bases, leaving 11 bases between them. Germline-derived CDR1 and CDR2 are SGHKS and YYEKEE (reference sequence). The length of the CDR3 is 15 residues. The CDR3, as DNA: TGTGCCAGCAGCTTGACGACCGGATACAATCAGCCCCAGCATTTT. Translating gives CASSLTTGYNQPQHF.

The rearrangement uses TRBV18 and TRBJ1-1, with D possibly being TRBD1 (6 bases). CDR3 length: 15 amino acids. CDR1 and CDR2 (germline): KGHSH, LQKENI. The V gene lost 2 bases and the J gene lost 0 bases, with 10 bases spanning the gap. CDR3 protein: CASSPEGHLNTEAFF. CDR3 DNA sequence: TGTGCCAGCTCACCAGAGGGACACCTGAACACTGAAGCTTTCTTT. The entire variable domain, with the rest obtained from reference TRBV18 and TRBJ1-1, is as follows: NAGVMQNPRHLVRRRGQEARLRCSPMKGHSHVYWYRQLPEEGLKFMVYLQKENIIDESGMPKERFSAEFPKEGPSILRIQQVVRGDSAAYFCASSPEGHLNTEAFFGQGTRLTVV.

This chain joins TRBV5-1 and TRBJ1-3; D possibly corresponds to TRBD1 (5 bases). CDR3 length: 18 residues. Germline CDR1 is SGHRS and CDR2 is YFSETQ. V lost 5 bases and J lost 2, with 23 bases in between. The CDR3 region is CASSFNPWDSAAGNTIYF. The CDR3 DNA is TGCGCCAGCAGTTTTAACCCGTGGGACTCTGCGGCTGGAAACACCATATATTTT.

This clone was counted at least ten times. The rearrangement links TRBV29-1 to TRBJ2-7; D not certain. The ends were cut back, 0 bases at V and 2 bases at J, with 14 bases in the middle. The germline CDR1 and CDR2 sequences are SQVTM and ANQGSEA. The CDR3 is 15 residues long. The CDR3 sequence: CSVEDRKGRAYEQYF. In DNA form, the CDR3 reads TGCAGCGTTGAAGATAGGAAGGGAAGGGCCTACGAGCAGTACTTC.

This chain links TRBV14 with TRBJ1-1, with 7 bases matching TRBD1. The trim removed 1 base at V and 5 bases at J, leaving 7 bases unmatched. This CDR3 is built from 15 residues. Germline lookup yields CDR1 SGHDN and CDR2 FVKESK. CDR3 residues: CASSQGVDRRTEAFF. CDR3 sequence (DNA): TGTGCCAGCAGCCAAGGGGTGGACAGGCGGACTGAAGCTTTCTTT.

The chain recombines TRBV13 with TRBJ2-2; TRBD2 aligns across 13 bases. The CDR3 is 17 residues long. Trimming took 5 bases from V and 7 from J; bases not matched to a gene: 10. CDR1 and CDR2 (germline): PRHDT, FYEKMQ (reference sequence). The CDR3 loop is CASSPTSGGAFIGELFF. As DNA, the CDR3 is TGTGCCAGCAGCCCCACTAGCGGGGGGGCCTTTATCGGGGAGCTGTTTTTT.

This chain connects TRBV27 to TRBJ2-7, with 15 bases identical to TRBD2. Trimming at V came to 5 bases and at J to 5 bases, leaving 10 bases not matched to a gene. The CDR3 consists of 17 residues. The germline V gene has CDR1 MNHEY and CDR2 SMNVEV (reference sequence). The CDR3 region is CASSPGLAGGRSHEQYF. In DNA form, the CDR3 reads TGTGCCAGCAGTCCTGGACTAGCGGGGGGGCGATCCCACGAGCAGTACTTC.